This T cell receptor beta chain was obtained from a study of blood T cells in healthy people across ages. Study results and limitations: Naive and antigen-experienced cells were not separated, limiting conclusive comparison.

Sample-barcoded 5' priming and a J-beta primer mix drove a second PCR of about 6 to 12 cycles. Via MiXCR, TCRdb re-called the 5' RACE reads, giving one row per CDR3 protein. The sample carries nearly 1 million distinct CDR3 sequences, approximately 50% recorded once. This clonotype appeared a few times. The antigen is not known. The germline gives CDR1 SEHNR, CDR2 FQNEAQ (reference sequence). The V gene lost 5 bases and the J gene lost 4 bases, with 21 bases spanning the gap. The CDR3 is made up of 16 amino acids. The TCR was taken from a woman aged 60 to 75 in good health. Specimen: blood. J is TRBJ2-7 and V is TRBV7-9; D perhaps matches TRBD2 (6 bases). The CDR3: CASSARWGVKVYEQYF. The CDR3 coding sequence is TGTGCCAGCAGCGCCCGTTGGGGGGTAAAGGTATACGAGCAGTACTTC.